The clone carrying this T cell receptor (beta chain) appeared a single time. Other nucleotide sequences in the sample specify the same CDR3. CDR1 is SNHLY and CDR2 is FYNNEI in the germline V gene. V lost 8 bases and J lost 3, with 5 bases in between. The length of the CDR3 is 10 residues. The data were obtained in a study of blood T cell repertoires in COVID-19. Whole-study context: Sources were T cells, B-cell-depleted T cells, or PBMCs; the material itself was cDNA or gDNA.

How the authors handled the data: Quantification of nucleated cells was approximated via reference gene primer amplification. Method: immunoSEQ multiplex PCR; TCRdb's copy keeps in-frame clones and lacks some. V, J and clone size are those of that table, while D and trimming were read from the DNA. The sample lists roughly 280,000 clones, roughly 89% occurring once. Material for sequencing was peripheral blood. This sequence joins TRBV2 and TRBJ2-7; D is ambiguous. The sequence was collected from a middle-aged man with acute or convalescent COVID-19. The CDR3 loop reads CASGDYEQYF. CDR3 in DNA: TGTGCCAGCGGAGACTACGAGCAGTACTTC.